This T cell receptor (beta chain) was profiled in a study of T-cell memory formation after mild COVID-19. General study results and limits: Later expanders leaned CD4+, whereas clones that contracted between day 15 and 85 were balanced CD4/CD8. Clones which contracted sat mainly in CM and EM if CD4+, and in EMRA if CD8+.

Via MiXCR, TCRdb re-called the 5' RACE reads, giving one row per CDR3 protein. The sample holds about 240,000 distinct CDR3 sequences, approximately 9% seen once. As for this clonotype: No antigen is known for it.

Germline values: CDR1 SGHVS, CDR2 FQNEAQ. V shed 6 bases and J 3 bases; nucleotides not matched to a gene: 6. The CDR3 extends over 15 amino acids. The TCR comes from a man younger than 30 who had mild COVID-19 (a few samples of this study predate the infection). Cell type and time point are not known. This chain links TRBV7-8 with TRBJ2-1; TRBD2 aligns across 9 bases. The specimen sequenced was PBMCs or a T cell subset sorted from them (not recorded which). CDR3 in amino acids: CASRGAGGYYNEQFF. CDR3 bases: TGTGCCAGCAGGGGAGCGGGGGGCTACTACAATGAGCAGTTCTTC. Together with reference TRBV7-8 and TRBJ2-1, the CDR3 gives the full variable domain: GAGVSQSPRYKVAKRGQDVALRCDPISGHVSLFWYQQALGQGPEFLTYFQNEAQLDKSGLPSDRFFAERPEGSVSTLKIQRTQQEDSAVYLCASRGAGGYYNEQFFGPGTRLTVL.